These 22 T cell receptor beta chains were sequenced from one sample in a study of OX40 agonist ivuxolimab in advanced cancers. The method was immunoSEQ multiplex PCR; TCRdb's version includes in-frame clones alone and lacks a portion of them. Of fewer than 90,000 clones in the sample, about 93% are singletons; the top ten hold over 5%. The input for sequencing was CD4+ or CD8+ T cells sorted from blood, taken in a trial of the OX40 agonist ivuxolimab. The receptors were gathered from an adult with an advanced solid tumor such as melanoma, head and neck, liver or kidney cancer.

The rearrangement joins TRBV27 to TRBJ1-2; D remains unclear. Germline V lookup: CDR1 MNHEY, CDR2 SMNVEV (reference sequence). The CDR3 has 14 amino acids. The ends were cut back, 3 bases at V and 5 bases at J, with 13 bases in the middle. The chain's CDR3 is CASSFGPTIYGYTF. CDR3 nucleotides: TGTGCCAGCAGTTTCGGACCCACTATTTATGGCTACACCTTC.

The chain carries TRBV4-1 and TRBJ2-7; D ambiguous. The CDR3 consists of 14 residues. Germline V lookup: CDR1 MGHRA, CDR2 YSYEKL. V lost 0 bases to trimming and J lost 7 bases, with 13 bases between them. The DNA for the CDR3 is TGCGCCAGCAGCCAAGATGTGGCCCCTAGGGAGCAGTACTTC. As protein: CASSQDVAPREQYF.

This clone was recorded once. V gene TRBV19 combines with J gene TRBJ1-1, with TRBD1 matching 10 bases. J gave up 4 bases and V 3 bases, and 5 bases lay outside the gene matches. The CDR3 contains 15 residues. CDR1 LNHDA and CDR2 SQIVND come from the germline V gene (reference sequence). The CDR3 sequence: CASSIPRDRGTEAFF. The CDR3 DNA sequence: TGTGCCAGTAGTATTCCCCGGGACAGGGGCACTGAAGCTTTCTTT. Using reference TRBV19 and TRBJ1-1 for the parts outside the CDR3, the full variable domain is DGGITQSPKYLFRKEGQNVTLSCEQNLNHDAMYWYRQDPGQGLRLIYYSQIVNDFQKGDIAEGYSVSREKKESFPLTVTSAQKNPTAFYLCASSIPRDRGTEAFFGQGTRLTVV.

The V gene is TRBV4-3, the J gene TRBJ2-2, with a weak D call TRBD2 (5 bases). Germline V gene data show CDR1 as LGHNA and CDR2 as YSLEER. Trimming left V 8 bases short and J 1 base short, with 14 bases between. The CDR3 sequence is 15 residues long. The CDR3 spells CASRNIAGNTGELFF. DNA of the CDR3: TGCGCCAGCCGAAACATCGCGGGGAACACCGGGGAGCTGTTTTTT.

This clone was counted a single time. The chain carries TRBV27 and TRBJ2-2, with TRBD1 as a possible D gene (6 bases). CDR1 and CDR2 from the germline V gene are MNHEY and SMNVEV (reference sequence). V lost 5 bases and J lost 1, with 14 bases in between. CDR3 length: 16 residues. The CDR3 region is CASSPYRARNTGELFF. In DNA form, the CDR3 reads TGTGCCAGCAGTCCCTACAGGGCGCGGAACACCGGGGAGCTGTTTTTT.

J is TRBJ1-1 and V is TRBV20-1; D is unresolved. CDR1 and CDR2 (germline): DFQATT, SNEGSKA (reference sequence). This CDR3 contains 11 residues. V was clipped by 5 bases and J by 8 bases, with 12 bases between them. The CDR3 DNA follows: TGCAGTGCTGGCTCGAGCGGAGAAGCTTTCTTT. It is translated as CSAGSSGEAFF.

Only one count was recorded for this clone. V is TRBV27 and J is TRBJ2-5; D gene ambiguous. The CDR3 is 13 amino acids. V lost 2 bases to trimming and J lost 11 bases, with 15 bases between them. The germline V gene has CDR1 MNHEY and CDR2 SMNVEV (reference sequence). The CDR3 loop reads CASSLARYNEQYF. DNA of the CDR3: TGTGCCAGCAGTTTAGCCAGGTATAATGAGCAGTACTTC.

The rearrangement links TRBV4-1 to TRBJ1-1, with no clear D. Trimming removed 6 bases from V and 5 bases from J, with 10 bases in between. This CDR3 is 12 amino acids long. Per the germline V gene, CDR1 is MGHRA and CDR2 is YSYEKL. As DNA, the CDR3 is TGCGCCAGCAGGGAAGGCCCAACTGAAGCTTTCTTT. Residues: CASREGPTEAFF.

The V call is TRBV18, the J call TRBJ2-5, with D maybe TRBD2 (6 bases). The germline V and J ends were trimmed by 8 bases and 0 bases, with 10 bases remaining between them. The CDR3 consists of 13 residues. Germline V gives CDR1 KGHSH, CDR2 LQKENI. The DNA for the CDR3 is TGTGCCAGCAGGGACTCGTACCAAGAGACCCAGTACTTC. Translating it yields CASRDSYQETQYF.

The chain employs TRBV30 and TRBJ1-5, with a weak D call TRBD1 (6 bases). Germline V gives CDR1 GTSNPN, CDR2 SVGIG (reference sequence). Deletions cut 0 bases from V and 4 bases from J, with 13 bases between. The CDR3 contains 15 residues. The CDR3: CAWSVKGGGNQPQHF. CDR3 DNA: TGTGCCTGGAGTGTAAAAGGGGGGGGGAATCAGCCCCAGCATTTT.

The V call is TRBV5-4, the J call TRBJ2-3; either TRBD1 or TRBD2 may supply D (5 bases each). V shed 2 bases and J shed 6 bases, with 7 bases lying between them. This CDR3 has 12 residues. The germline CDR1 and CDR2 sequences are SGHNT and YYREEE (reference sequence). Written as DNA, the CDR3 is TGTGCCAGCAGCTTTGAGGGGGATACGCAGTATTTT. It specifies CASSFEGDTQYF.

The chain has TRBV30 and TRBJ1-2; D remains ambiguous. Germline V CDR1 and CDR2: GTSNPN, SVGIG (reference sequence). This CDR3 has 12 amino acids. Trimming stripped 4 bases from V and 1 base from J, with 7 bases between. The CDR3 here is CAWKEDNYGYTF. CDR3 nucleotides: TGTGCCTGGAAAGAGGATAACTATGGCTACACCTTC.

The rearrangement links TRBV4-1 to TRBJ1-2; the D gene is possibly TRBD1 (6 bases). The ends were cut back, 0 bases at V and 8 bases at J, with 13 bases in the middle. Germline CDR1 MGHRA, CDR2 YSYEKL. This CDR3 has 14 residues. The CDR3 region is CASSQESGAGGYTF. The CDR3 DNA reads as TGCGCCAGCAGCCAAGAGTCAGGGGCCGGAGGCTACACCTTC.

The chain combines TRBV29-1 with TRBJ2-5; tentative D call: TRBD2 (5 bases). The J call may not be correct, given that the DNA end is closer to TRBJ2-7. The CDR3 runs to 11 residues. Germline V gene data show CDR1 as SQVTM and CDR2 as ANQGSEA. Here the CDR3 reads CSVQLDYEQYF. The DNA of the CDR3 is TGCAGCGTCCAACTAGACTACGAGCAGTACTTC.

The J gene is TRBJ2-1, the V gene TRBV10-1; D is unclear. The CDR3 runs 16 residues. V lost 7 bases and J lost 8, with 24 bases in between. Germline values: CDR1 WNHNN, CDR2 SYGVQD (reference sequence). The CDR3: CASTQTGPNVGHEQFF. In DNA form, the CDR3 reads TGCGCCAGCACTCAAACCGGGCCAAACGTGGGCCATGAGCAGTTCTTC.

This rearrangement joins TRBV5-6 to TRBJ1-4; 9 bases line up with TRBD1. The CDR3 spans 14 residues. V lost 4 bases to trimming and J lost 8 bases; unmatched junction nucleotides: 6. CDR1 is SGHDT, CDR2 YYEEEE, per germline. The CDR3 DNA sequence: TGTGCCAGCAGCATTGGGACAGGGTGGGAAAAACTGTTTTTT. Translating it yields CASSIGTGWEKLFF. Complete variable domain (other parts from reference TRBV5-6 and TRBJ1-4): DAGVTQSPTHLIKTRGQQVTLRCSPKSGHDTVSWYQQALGQGPQFIFQYYEEEERQRGNFPDRFSGHQFPNYSSELNVNALLLGDSALYLCASSIGTGWEKLFFGSGTQLSVL.

The J gene is TRBJ1-1, the V gene TRBV5-4, with TRBD1 matching over 8 bases. Germline loops: CDR1 SGHNT, CDR2 YYREEE (reference sequence). The CDR3 covers 12 residues. V shed 0 bases and J 8 bases; nucleotides not matched to a gene: 0. CDR3 nucleotides: TGTGCCAGCAGCTTGGGGGACAGGGAAGCTTTCTTT. It specifies CASSLGDREAFF. The full variable domain, in which reference TRBV5-4 and TRBJ1-1 provide the parts outside the CDR3, is ETGVTQSPTHLIKTRGQQVTLRCSSQSGHNTVSWYQQALGQGPQFIFQYYREEENGRGNFPPRFSGLQFPNYSSELNVNALELDDSALYLCASSLGDREAFFGQGTRLTVV.

This chain connects TRBV12-5 to TRBJ1-1; TRBD1 aligns across 8 bases. This CDR3 has 14 amino acids. Germline V CDR1 and CDR2: LGHNT, FRNRAP. J gave up 6 bases and V 6 bases, and 9 bases lay outside the gene matches. CDR3 coding DNA: TGTGCTAGTGGACCTGACAGGGGCCCTCCTGAAGCTTTCTTT. Translated, it gives CASGPDRGPPEAFF.

V usage is TRBV19 and J usage is TRBJ2-7; the match to TRBD2 covers 10 bases. The CDR3 has 16 amino acids. The V gene end was trimmed by 3 bases and the J gene end by 0 bases; junction bases not matched to a gene: 5. The V gene's germline CDR1 is LNHDA and CDR2 SQIVND (reference sequence). This chain's CDR3 is CASSMTGLAYSYEQYF. CDR3 bases: TGTGCCAGTAGTATGACGGGACTAGCGTACTCCTACGAGCAGTACTTC.

The J gene is TRBJ2-2, the V gene TRBV27; D is perhaps TRBD1 (5 bases). The germline V and J ends were trimmed by 1 base and 4 bases, with 13 bases remaining between them. Germline V gene sequence: CDR1 MNHEY, CDR2 SMNVEV (reference sequence). This CDR3 has 16 amino acids. The CDR3 bases are TGTGCCAGCAGTTTATATGGGGCAGGGCGCACCGGGGAGCTGTTTTTT. Encoded protein: CASSLYGAGRTGELFF.

The rearrangement joins TRBV4-1 to TRBJ2-3; perhaps TRBD2 as D (6 bases). V dropped 4 bases and J dropped 1 base, with 6 bases sitting between them. Germline CDR1 reads MGHRA; CDR2 reads YSYEKL. The CDR3 consists of 13 residues. CDR3 sequence reads: CASSPSGTDTQYF. In DNA, the CDR3 is TGCGCCAGCAGCCCTAGCGGCACAGATACGCAGTATTTT.

The chain uses TRBV2 and TRBJ1-1; D remains ambiguous. Germline CDR1 SNHLY, CDR2 FYNNEI. Trimming shortened V by 7 bases and J by 1 base, and 4 bases separated the two germline ends. This CDR3 region has 11 residues. CDR3 in amino acids: CASMGNTEAFF. The CDR3 nucleotides are TGTGCCAGCATGGGGAACACTGAAGCTTTCTTT.